This T cell receptor (beta chain) was profiled in a study of blood T cells in healthy people across ages. Using a J-beta primer mix together with a sample-barcoded 5' primer, a second PCR was run for roughly 7 to 11 cycles. Carrying 12 random nucleotides, a template-switch adaptor labeled each individual cDNA molecule. TCRdb reanalysed the 5' RACE reads using MiXCR and keeps one entry per CDR3 protein. Of about 1.7 million distinct CDR3 sequences listed, about 30% were seen once; the top ten hold roughly 8%. As concerns this clonotype: Antigen: not known.

V lost 1 base to trimming and J lost 4 bases, with 13 bases between them. Looked up from germline, CDR1 is DFQATT and CDR2 is SNEGSKA (reference sequence). The CDR3 totals 14 residues. Study-wide results and limits: Researchers said unsorted PBMCs prevented a conclusive naive versus antigen-experienced comparison.

Total RNA was isolated from each sample in quantities of at least 5 micrograms. The sample was blood. The receptor was isolated from a woman younger than 45 in good health. The V and J genes are TRBV20-1 and TRBJ1-2, with D perhaps TRBD1 (6 bases). The CDR3 DNA reads TGCAGTGCTAGAGTGGGGGGGGGCGGCTATGGCTACACCTTC. This gives the protein CSARVGGGGYGYTF.